The 17 T cell receptor beta chains reported below all come from one sample, sequenced in a study of T cells in Graves' hyperthyroidism and ophthalmopathy. Template material for amplifying TCR beta CDR3 regions consisted of RNA transcripts. Initially, a first-round RT-PCR of the TCR CDR3 employed the HTBI primer set. In TCRdb, the multiplex PCR reads were re-called with MiXCR into one record per CDR3 protein. The sample carries 150,000 or so distinct CDR3 sequences, approximately 20% recorded once. Sequenced: blood. These TCRs come from a woman aged 45-65 years with Graves' hyperthyroidism that later progressed to Graves' ophthalmopathy.

The J gene is TRBJ2-1, the V gene TRBV5-1; possible D gene TRBD2, 6 bases. Per the germline V gene, CDR1 is SGHRS and CDR2 is YFSETQ. There are 13 residues in the CDR3. V was cut by 4 bases and J by 9 bases, with 14 bases left in between. The CDR3 sequence: CASSAGLSPEQFF. DNA for the CDR3: TGCGCCAGCAGCGCGGGACTCTCTCCTGAGCAGTTCTTC.

The genes are TRBV12-3 or TRBV12-4 and TRBJ2-3; the D is unclear. The V end was cut by 7 bases, the J end by 4 bases, with 12 bases between. CDR3 length: 13 amino acids. CDR3 sequence reads: CASNPPAADTQYF. DNA of the CDR3: TGTGCCAGCAATCCCCCCGCCGCAGATACGCAGTATTTT.

V and J are TRBV2 and TRBJ1-1; weak D call: TRBD1 (5 bases). CDR3 length equals 15 residues. Germline V gene lookup returns CDR1 SNHLY and CDR2 FYNNEI. Deletions cut 7 bases from V and 0 bases from J, with 15 bases between. CDR3 bases: TGTGCCAGCACCCCTCAGGGCCCTATGAACACTGAAGCTTTCTTT. Protein: CASTPQGPMNTEAFF.

This clonotype was counted at least ten times. The chain employs TRBV2 and TRBJ2-2; D remains unclear. The CDR3 is 15 residues long. Trimming took 5 bases from V and 0 from J, leaving 10 bases between them. Germline assignment: CDR1 SNHLY and CDR2 FYNNEI. The CDR3 protein is CASSPTGTNTGELFF. The CDR3 region has the DNA TGTGCCAGCAGTCCCACCGGAACGAACACCGGGGAGCTGTTTTTT.

This clonotype was seen ten or more times. The V gene is TRBV6-1, the J gene TRBJ2-7; TRBD2 agrees at 14 bases. With 5 bases clipped from V and 2 bases from J, the junction kept 17 bases outside the gene matches. This CDR3 is built from 20 residues. Germline CDR1 is MNHNS and CDR2 is SASEGT. Written as DNA, the CDR3 is TGTGCCAGCAGTTTCCGGAAAGGGACTAGCGGGAGATCCCCTCCCTACGAGCAGTACTTC. This sequence encodes CASSFRKGTSGRSPPYEQYF.

The sample holds a few counts of this clonotype. The chain carries TRBV12-3 or TRBV12-4 and TRBJ2-5; weak D call: TRBD1 (6 bases). This CDR3 is 15 amino acids long. V lost 5 bases, J lost 1 base, and 14 bases lay in between. In DNA form, the CDR3 reads TGTGCCAGCAGTCCCCTCACAGGGACCCAAGAGACCCAGTACTTC. Translating gives CASSPLTGTQETQYF.

In this sample, this clonotype turned up many times. The chain carries TRBV28 and TRBJ2-1; the match to TRBD2 covers 14 bases. Germline V CDR1 and CDR2: MDHEN, SYDVKM. The J segment lost 12 bases and the V segment lost 5 bases, leaving 9 bases of the junction unmatched. CDR3 length: 15 amino acids. CDR3 nucleotide sequence: TGTGCCAGCAGTGCCCGACTAGCGGGAGGGTATGTGCAGTTCTTC. Translating it yields CASSARLAGGYVQFF.

This clonotype was detected a few times. With a much larger clone just one base away, this may be a read error. The CDR3 carries no conserved terminal phenylalanine or tryptophan, so it likely arises from a read error. The J gene is TRBJ1-6, the V gene TRBV7-9; D might be TRBD1 (5 bases). Deletions cut 6 bases from V and 7 bases from J, with 10 bases between. The CDR3 sequence is 13 residues long. Germline CDR1 SEHNR, CDR2 FQNEAQ (reference sequence). The CDR3 spells CASSRDWNSPLHL. In DNA form, the CDR3 reads TGTGCCAGCAGTCGGGACTGGAATTCACCCCTCCACCTT.

The chain joins TRBV7-6 to TRBJ2-5; 9 positions agree with TRBD1. In germline, CDR1 is SGHVS, CDR2 FNYEAQ. CDR3 length: 15 residues. V lost 5 bases to trimming and J lost 6 bases; unmatched junction nucleotides: 10. The CDR3 DNA sequence: TGTGCCAGCAGCCCCCGGGACAGGGACTTAAAGACCCAGTACTTC. Amino acids: CASSPRDRDLKTQYF.

The sample holds a few counts of this clonotype. The chain is built from TRBV7-9 and TRBJ1-5, with a weak D call TRBD1 (5 bases). The V gene lost 10 bases and the J gene lost 11 bases, with 12 bases spanning the gap. Germline V lookup: CDR1 SEHNR, CDR2 FQNEAQ (reference sequence). This CDR3 is built from 10 residues. The CDR3 bases are TGTGCCACCTTAGGGGTAACCCAGCATTTT. It translates to CATLGVTQHF.

This clonotype has only a few counts. The rearrangement uses TRBV5-4 and TRBJ1-1; 7 bases are a match to TRBD1. Germline-derived CDR1 and CDR2 are SGHNT and YYREEE (reference sequence). The CDR3 has 14 amino acids. The V and J ends lost 4 bases and 0 bases, in that order; junction bases with no gene match: 3. The CDR3 protein is CASSRQGLNTEAFF. The CDR3 DNA reads as TGTGCCAGCAGCAGACAGGGCTTGAACACTGAAGCTTTCTTT. Filled out from reference TRBV5-4 and TRBJ1-1, the complete variable domain reads ETGVTQSPTHLIKTRGQQVTLRCSSQSGHNTVSWYQQALGQGPQFIFQYYREEENGRGNFPPRFSGLQFPNYSSELNVNALELDDSALYLCASSRQGLNTEAFFGQGTRLTVV.

A single count supports this clonotype. V and J are TRBV6-2 or TRBV6-3 and TRBJ2-3; 11 nucleotides line up with TRBD2. V shed 4 bases and J 3 bases; nucleotides not matched to a gene: 6. Germline CDR1 is MNHEY and CDR2 is SVGEGT. This CDR3 contains 16 residues. The CDR3 DNA is TGTGCCAGCAGTTTCCCTACTAGCGGGAGAACAGATACGCAGTATTTT. Encoded protein: CASSFPTSGRTDTQYF.

This clonotype was counted ten times or more. The CDR3 nucleotides are TGTGCCAGCTCACCAGGCAGGACAGGTCGGACCGGGGAGCTGTTTTTT. It is translated as CASSPGRTGRTGELFF. J is TRBJ2-2 and V is TRBV18; 7 positions match TRBD1. The CDR3 has 16 amino acids. The J segment lost 5 bases and the V segment lost 2 bases, leaving 8 bases of the junction unmatched. In germline, CDR1 is KGHSH, CDR2 LQKENI.

The V call is TRBV20-1, the J call TRBJ2-1; D gene uncertain. V was shortened by 0 bases and J by 7 bases, with 10 bases between the two germline ends. This CDR3 has 13 amino acids. The germline gives CDR1 DFQATT, CDR2 SNEGSKA (reference sequence). The CDR3 loop reads CSARDLGINEQFF. As DNA, the CDR3 is TGCAGTGCTAGAGATTTAGGGATAAATGAGCAGTTCTTC.

Ten or more counts support this clonotype. The chain recombines TRBV6-1 with TRBJ1-5; D might be TRBD1 (5 bases). Germline lookup yields CDR1 MNHNS and CDR2 SASEGT. The V end was cut by 6 bases, the J end by 6 bases, with 9 bases between. The CDR3 covers 12 residues. CDR3 region: CASSRVSQPQHF. In DNA, the CDR3 is TGTGCCAGCAGCAGGGTGAGTCAGCCCCAGCATTTT.

This clonotype was detected a few times. The chain carries TRBV19 and TRBJ2-2; TRBD1 matches 9 bases. Germline loops: CDR1 LNHDA, CDR2 SQIVND (reference sequence). V shed 8 bases and J 7 bases; nucleotides not matched to a gene: 5. The CDR3 spans 13 residues. The chain's CDR3 is CASGGQGNGELFF. The CDR3 coding sequence is TGTGCCAGTGGGGGACAGGGTAACGGGGAGCTGTTTTTT.

This clonotype occurred many times. The chain carries TRBV12-3 or TRBV12-4 and TRBJ2-7, with D unclear. The CDR3 spans 13 residues. V lost 3 bases to trimming and J lost 4 bases, with 10 bases between them. The CDR3 sequence: CASSLFVVYEQYF. The CDR3 DNA is TGTGCCAGCAGTTTGTTCGTGGTTTACGAGCAGTACTTC.